What follows are 7 T cell receptor beta chains derived from one specimen sequenced in a study of T cells after yellow fever vaccination. TCRdb analysed the 5' RACE reads with MiXCR anew, one entry per CDR3 protein. Among roughly 250,000 distinct CDR3 sequences listed, 10% to 15% were seen once. Material: CD4+ T cells sorted from PBMCs, obtained 45 days after the yellow fever booster vaccination. These receptors came from a man aged 25-45 years who received the YFV17D yellow fever vaccine.

This clonotype came up many times. The genes are TRBV29-1 and TRBJ2-7, with TRBD2 identical over 11 bases. Trimming at V came to 6 bases and at J to 3 bases, leaving 7 bases not matched to a gene. This CDR3 comprises 14 residues. The germline V gene has CDR1 SQVTM and CDR2 ANQGSEA. The CDR3 region has the DNA TGCAGCGTCCCCGGGACTAGCGGTTACTACGAGCAGTACTTC. Protein sequence: CSVPGTSGYYEQYF.

This clonotype was seen a handful of times. The V and J genes are TRBV20-1 and TRBJ1-1; D is unclear. This CDR3 contains 14 residues. Germline V gene data show CDR1 as DFQATT and CDR2 as SNEGSKA (reference sequence). V lost 0 bases and J lost 0, with 8 bases in between. The CDR3 nucleotides are TGCAGTGCTAGAGATTACCTAATGAACACTGAAGCTTTCTTT. It encodes CSARDYLMNTEAFF.

V and J are TRBV25-1 and TRBJ1-1; 7 nucleotides agree with TRBD1. There are 12 residues in the CDR3. In germline, CDR1 is MGHDK, CDR2 SYGVNS. The V and J ends lost 3 bases and 11 bases, in that order; junction bases with no gene match: 6. This CDR3 reads CASSESGGHAFF. The DNA of the CDR3 is TGTGCCAGCAGTGAGTCAGGGGGGCATGCTTTCTTT.

This clonotype was recorded at least ten times. The chain couples TRBV7-2 to TRBJ1-4; D remains ambiguous. The CDR3 length is 14 residues. The V gene's germline CDR1 is SGHTA and CDR2 FQGNSA. V lost 2 bases to trimming and J lost 2 bases, with 6 bases between them. The CDR3 loop is CASSLLRTNEKLFF. The CDR3 nucleotides are TGTGCCAGCAGCTTACTGCGGACTAATGAAAAACTGTTTTTT.

This clonotype was picked up many times. The CDR3 region has the DNA TGTGCCAGCAGTTTAAGGGGGGCTGGGGCCAACGTCCTGACTTTC. Amino acids: CASSLRGAGANVLTF. The chain is built from TRBV12-3 or TRBV12-4 and TRBJ2-6; either TRBD1 or TRBD2 may supply D (6 bases each). The CDR3 spans 15 residues. Deletions cut 2 bases from V and 2 bases from J, with 7 bases between.

The table lists this clonotype with a few counts. The CDR3 loop is CASSLRIIETDTQYF. CDR3 DNA: TGTGCCAGCAGCTTGAGAATAATTGAGACAGATACGCAGTATTTT. The chain links TRBV7-6 to TRBJ2-3; D is ambiguous. Per the germline V gene, CDR1 is SGHVS and CDR2 is FNYEAQ. The germline V and J ends were trimmed by 3 bases and 3 bases, with 13 bases remaining between them. CDR3 length equals 15 residues.

This rearrangement joins TRBV9 to TRBJ2-3, with D tentatively TRBD1 or TRBD2 (5 bases each). Germline V lookup: CDR1 SGDLS, CDR2 YYNGEE. V lost 6 bases and J lost 3, with 14 bases in between. CDR3 length equals 14 residues. The CDR3 here is CASTEDIQTDTQYF. Written as DNA, the CDR3 is TGTGCCAGCACGGAGGACATTCAAACAGATACGCAGTATTTT.